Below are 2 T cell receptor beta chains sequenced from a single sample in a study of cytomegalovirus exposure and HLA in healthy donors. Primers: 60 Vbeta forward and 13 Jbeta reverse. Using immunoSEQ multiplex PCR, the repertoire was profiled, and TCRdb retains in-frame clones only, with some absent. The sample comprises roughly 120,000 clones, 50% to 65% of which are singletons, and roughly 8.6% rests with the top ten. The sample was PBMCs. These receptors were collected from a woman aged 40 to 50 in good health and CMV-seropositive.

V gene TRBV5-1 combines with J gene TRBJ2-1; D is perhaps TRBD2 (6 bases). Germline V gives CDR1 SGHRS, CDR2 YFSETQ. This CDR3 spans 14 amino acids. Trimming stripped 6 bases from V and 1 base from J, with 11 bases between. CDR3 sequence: CASMMSGSYNEQFF. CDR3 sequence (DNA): TGCGCCAGCATGATGAGCGGGTCCTACAATGAGCAGTTCTTC.

The CDR3 loop is CASSFVGGNSLIYYEQYF. For the CDR3, the DNA is TGCGCCAGCAGCTTCGTTGGAGGCAACTCACTTATTTACTACGAGCAGTACTTC. This sequence joins TRBV5-1 and TRBJ2-7; D possibly corresponds to TRBD2 (5 bases). The germline CDR1 and CDR2 sequences are SGHRS and YFSETQ. CDR3 size: 18 residues. The V gene lost 2 bases and the J gene lost 3 bases, with 24 bases spanning the gap.